This is a list of T cell receptor beta chains from one sample in a study of sequential checkpoint blockade in melanoma. Clones were read by immunoSEQ multiplex PCR, and TCRdb kept only the in-frame ones, dropping some. Of about 11,000 clones in the sample, more than 60% are singletons; the top ten hold approximately 10%. The sequences come from CD8+ T cells sorted from blood (inferred from file names), collected from a patient given nivolumab and ipilimumab in sequence. All receptors derive from a human donor with melanoma. Both conserved end residues are part of each CDR3. The order of the fields is V gene, J gene, clone size, D gene, CDR3 DNA, CDR3 protein. D genes are given only for firm matches. Clone sizes are given selectively: once, few, many, or a class where the clone is expanded.

>TRBV27|TRBJ1-2|NA|NA
TGTGCCAGCAGCTTACAGGGAGGGTATGGCTACACCTTC
CASSLQGGYGYTF
>TRBV4-2|TRBJ1-5|NA|TRBD1
TGTGCCAGCAGCCAAGAAGACTCAGGGGGCCAGCCCCAGCATTTT
CASSQEDSGGQPQHF
>TRBV5-1|TRBJ1-1|NA|TRBD1
TGTGCCAGCAGCCTCAGGGGGAATAGGAACACTGAAGCTTTCTTT
CASSLRGNRNTEAFF
>TRBV29-1|TRBJ2-7|NA|TRBD1
TGCAGCGTTGAAGATCCGGGACAGGGCTCCTACGAGCAGTACTTC
CSVEDPGQGSYEQYF
>TRBV4-3|TRBJ1-2|NA|NA
TGCGCCAGCAGCCAAGGAGGTCTCTATGGCTACACCTTC
CASSQGGLYGYTF
>TRBV6-5|TRBJ1-6|NA|NA
TGTGCCAGCAGACAGGGTTTGGGATCACCCCTCCACTTT
CASRQGLGSPLHF
>TRBV27|TRBJ2-3|NA|NA
TGTGCCAGCAGTTTACCCCATGACAGGTCTAGCACAGATACGCAGTATTTT
CASSLPHDRSSTDTQYF
>TRBV11-3|TRBJ1-1|NA|NA
TGTGCCAGCAGCTTAGGGTGGCAGACTGAAGCTTTCTTT
CASSLGWQTEAFF
>TRBV4-2|TRBJ2-7|NA|NA
TGTGCCAGCAGCCAGGACCAGGGAATTTTGTCCTACGAGCAGTACTTC
CASSQDQGILSYEQYF
>TRBV6-1|TRBJ2-7|NA|NA
TGTGCCAGCAGGCAAGACTATTCCCCCTACGAGCAGTACTTC
CASRQDYSPYEQYF
>TRBV27|TRBJ2-1|NA|NA
TGTGCCAGCAGTTCCCTCGGGGGACTTCAGTTCTTC
CASSSLGGLQFF
>TRBV4-1|TRBJ1-2|once|TRBD1
TGCGCCAGCAGCCAGGTTTACGGGACAGCTAACTATGGCTACACCTTC
CASSQVYGTANYGYTF
>TRBV7-9|TRBJ2-2|NA|NA
TGTGCCAGCATAGGCCGGAGGCCCGGGGAGCTGTTTTTT
CASIGRRPGELFF
>TRBV27|TRBJ2-7|NA|TRBD1
TGTGCCAGCAGTTTATTCGGGACAGGGGCTCACGAGCAGTACTTC
CASSLFGTGAHEQYF
>TRBV7-9|TRBJ1-4|few|TRBD1
TGTGCCAGCAGCCGCACAGGGGATAATGAAAAACTGTTTTTT
CASSRTGDNEKLFF
>TRBV7-2|TRBJ2-1|once|TRBD2
TGTGCCAGCAGCTTTGCTAGCGGGAGTGTCAATGAGCAGTTCTTC
CASSFASGSVNEQFF